Detailed here is one T cell receptor (beta chain). What it binds is unknown. The treatment denotes: approximately 18 received Ad26.COV2.S at low or high dose, single or two shots; about 5 received placebo; per-sample allocation not given. It was on day 63 after the first vaccine or placebo injection that samples were taken. An Ad26 vector carrying the Wuhan-strain SARS-CoV-2 spike served as the vaccine. This CDR3 has 15 amino acids. The V end lost 3 bases, the J end lost 4 bases, and 13 bases lay between the germline ends. The V gene's germline CDR1 is SGDLS and CDR2 YYNGEE. Sequencing used immunoSEQ multiplex PCR; TCRdb keeps in-frame clones, though not all of them. The repertoire has roughly 700,000 clones, 89% of them found once; the top ten carry about 1.5%. The data are from a study of Ad26.COV2.S vaccination and SARS-CoV-2 variants. Study-wide context: Donor allocation was to the COV1001 Ad26.COV2.S trial arm. Intramuscularly, Ad26.COV2.S was given either once or twice, 56 days apart.

Whole-study findings and limits: The study found higher spike-specific TCR breadth in vaccine than placebo recipients.

This TCR came from a person aged 18-60 years who received the Ad26.COV2.S COVID-19 vaccine or a placebo. Source: peripheral blood, taken in a trial of Ad26.COV2.S vaccine versus placebo. This rearrangement joins TRBV9 to TRBJ2-2, with a possible D match to TRBD2 (5 bases). The CDR3: CASSGLRTTTGELFF. The CDR3 bases are TGTGCCAGCAGCGGACTAAGAACTACCACCGGGGAGCTGTTTTTT. Variable domain in full (rest from reference TRBV9 and TRBJ2-2): DSGVTQTPKHLITATGQRVTLRCSPRSGDLSVYWYQQSLDQGLQFLIQYYNGEERAKGNILERFSAQQFPDLHSELNLSSLELGDSALYFCASSGLRTTTGELFFGEGSRLTVL.